This T cell receptor (beta chain) was sequenced in a study of control samples from healthy donors and cancer patients. Only in-frame clones appear in the TCRdb table, and some are missing; sequencing was by immunoSEQ multiplex PCR. The sample has some 150,000 clones; around 92% are singletons. J gave up 5 bases and V 3 bases, and 3 bases lay outside the gene matches. The germline CDR1 and CDR2 sequences are SGHTA and FQGNSA. CDR3 size: 14 residues. The chain combines TRBV7-2 with TRBJ2-7, with 11 positions matching TRBD1. The sequencing input was blood. The sequence came from a woman aged 25 to 39 in good health. CDR3 loop: CASSLGQGGNEQYF. As DNA, the CDR3 is TGTGCCAGCAGCTTGGGACAGGGGGGGAACGAGCAGTACTTC.